The 20 T cell receptor beta chains in this list originate from one sample, sequenced in a study of response to subunit inactivated influenza vaccine. TCRdb analysed the RT-PCR reads with MiXCR anew, one entry per CDR3 protein. This sample has about 520,000 distinct CDR3 sequences, with about 7.2% found just once. Sequenced material: PBMCs from blood, taken 23 to 25 months after vaccination. Receptors originate from a man in his fifties or sixties who received an inactivated influenza vaccine.

The chain employs TRBV20-1 and TRBJ2-5; TRBD2 matches at 12 bases. Germline-derived CDR1 and CDR2 are DFQATT and SNEGSKA (reference sequence). This CDR3 has 15 amino acids. V gave up 6 bases and J gave up 9 bases; unmatched junction bases: 14. The CDR3 bases are TGCAGTGCCCCGGAGCCTAGCGGGGGGGACAGCCCCCAGTACTTC. Amino acid sequence: CSAPEPSGGDSPQYF.

The chain links TRBV5-1 to TRBJ2-5; 7 bases map to TRBD1. V was pared by 4 bases and J by 5 bases, with 14 bases of the junction left unmatched. Germline CDR1 is SGHRS and CDR2 is YFSETQ. The CDR3 runs 16 residues. The DNA for the CDR3 is TGCGCCAGCAGCACTCGAACCATCGACAGGGCCGAGACCCAGTACTTC. The encoded protein is CASSTRTIDRAETQYF.

This clonotype has a count of ten or more. V usage is TRBV6-5 and J usage is TRBJ2-3; tentatively, D is TRBD2 (6 bases). The CDR3 has 16 residues. Looked up from germline, CDR1 is MNHEY and CDR2 is SVGAGI. Trimming cost V 4 bases and J 4 bases, with 18 bases left between them. The CDR3 loop is CASSFQGTLSADTQYF. In DNA form, the CDR3 reads TGTGCCAGCAGTTTCCAAGGGACTTTATCCGCAGATACGCAGTATTTT.

The gene calls are TRBV4-3 and TRBJ2-7; tentatively, D is TRBD2 (5 bases). Trimming took off 4 bases at V and 3 bases at J, with 19 bases between the two ends. The CDR3 totals 16 residues. Germline CDR1 reads LGHNA; CDR2 reads YSLEER. CDR3: CASSRAVSEQHYEQYF. The DNA of the CDR3 is TGCGCCAGCAGCCGCGCTGTTAGCGAGCAACACTACGAGCAGTACTTC.

This clonotype showed up just a few times. The rearrangement uses TRBV11-2 and TRBJ2-3; maybe TRBD2 (7 bases). In germline, CDR1 is SGHAT, CDR2 FQNNGV. Trimming removed 4 bases from V and 0 bases from J, with 20 bases in between. The CDR3 contains 18 residues. CDR3 in amino acids: CASSSRGRGRASTDTQYF. In DNA form, the CDR3 reads TGTGCCAGCAGCTCAAGGGGGAGGGGCAGGGCTAGCACAGATACGCAGTATTTT.

The sample holds many counts of this clonotype. The V and J genes are TRBV12-3 or TRBV12-4 and TRBJ1-2; TRBD1 agrees at 7 bases. Losses at the gene ends were 5 bases for V and 2 bases for J; bases not matched to a gene: 2. This CDR3 contains 13 residues. CDR3 sequence reads: CASSVGQNYGYTF. The DNA of the CDR3 is TGTGCCAGCAGTGTGGGACAGAACTATGGCTACACCTTC.

The V and J genes are TRBV5-1 and TRBJ2-7; TRBD2 is a possible D gene (6 bases). The CDR3 has 15 amino acids. Trimming cost V 5 bases and J 0 bases, with 15 bases left between them. Germline V CDR1 and CDR2: SGHRS, YFSETQ. This chain's CDR3 is CASRSVGGVSYEQYF. The CDR3 coding sequence is TGCGCCAGCAGATCGGTTGGAGGGGTCTCCTACGAGCAGTACTTC.

V and J are TRBV20-1 and TRBJ2-7, with D unclear. Per the germline V gene, CDR1 is DFQATT and CDR2 is SNEGSKA (reference sequence). This CDR3 region has 14 residues. The V end lost 1 base, the J end lost 0 bases, and 10 bases lay between the germline ends. CDR3 coding DNA: TGCAGTGCTAGAGCCCGGATCACCTCCTACGAGCAGTACTTC. It translates to CSARARITSYEQYF.

The chain joins TRBV5-1 to TRBJ1-1; D is perhaps TRBD1 (5 bases). CDR3 size: 14 residues. The germline CDR1 and CDR2 sequences are SGHRS and YFSETQ. V was pared by 5 bases and J by 5 bases, with 16 bases between. CDR3 loop: CASRDAGGVTEAFF. CDR3 in DNA: TGCGCCAGCAGGGACGCGGGAGGGGTTACTGAAGCTTTCTTT.

In its sample, this clonotype was seen a few times. The chain uses TRBV5-1 and TRBJ2-5; 16 nucleotides match TRBD2. With V trimmed by 7 bases and J by 6 bases, 6 bases remained unmatched. The CDR3 consists of 15 residues. Germline V lookup: CDR1 SGHRS, CDR2 YFSETQ. The CDR3 region is CASLGLAGGLKTQYF. The CDR3 DNA sequence: TGCGCCAGCCTGGGACTAGCGGGAGGGCTAAAGACCCAGTACTTC.

This clonotype has a count of ten or more. CDR3 in amino acids: CSAQGTSGSAVFRNEQFF. CDR3 coding DNA: TGCAGTGCTCAGGGCACTAGCGGGAGTGCCGTTTTTCGCAATGAGCAGTTCTTC. The rearrangement links TRBV20-1 to TRBJ2-1; 11 bases map to TRBD2. The V gene's germline CDR1 is DFQATT and CDR2 SNEGSKA (reference sequence). CDR3 length: 18 amino acids. V shed 5 bases and J 6 bases; nucleotides not matched to a gene: 18.

The chain recombines TRBV20-1 with TRBJ1-1; the D gene is possibly TRBD1 (6 bases). The V gene lost 6 bases and the J gene lost 2 bases, with 13 bases spanning the gap. Germline lookup yields CDR1 DFQATT and CDR2 SNEGSKA (reference sequence). The CDR3 sequence is 13 residues long. The DNA for the CDR3 is TGCAGTGCCACCCGGGACACCAACACTGAAGCTTTCTTT. Protein: CSATRDTNTEAFF.

The V gene is TRBV4-2, the J gene TRBJ1-2; possible D gene TRBD1, 5 bases. CDR1 LGHNA and CDR2 YNFKEQ come from the germline V gene. The germline V and J ends were trimmed by 0 bases and 4 bases, with 18 bases remaining between them. The CDR3 has 17 residues. The CDR3 region has the DNA TGTGCCAGCAGCCAAGAGGGGGGTACGGGAGCGATCTATGGCTACACCTTC. This encodes CASSQEGGTGAIYGYTF.

This clonotype was found a few times. The rearrangement joins TRBV6-5 to TRBJ2-7, with a weak D call TRBD1 (6 bases). The V end was cut by 3 bases, the J end by 2 bases, with 20 bases between. This CDR3 comprises 17 residues. Germline V gene data show CDR1 as MNHEY and CDR2 as SVGAGI. The CDR3 coding sequence is TGTGCCAGCAGTTATGGGTTTGACACCCAGGGGCCCTACGAGCAGTACTTC. Its protein product is CASSYGFDTQGPYEQYF.

J is TRBJ2-7 and V is TRBV20-1; 8 nucleotides align to TRBD2. V shed 0 bases, J shed 2 bases, and the junction held 15 bases outside the gene matches. Per germline, CDR1 DFQATT and CDR2 SNEGSKA (reference sequence). The CDR3 is 18 residues long. CDR3 sequence (DNA): TGCAGTGCTAGAGATGCCAGACTAGCGCGTCCCCAAACCTACGAGCAGTACTTC. This translates into CSARDARLARPQTYEQYF.

This chain connects TRBV15 to TRBJ1-2; D gene ambiguous. The CDR3 is 15 residues long. Germline V CDR1 and CDR2: LNHNV, YYDKDF (reference sequence). V shed 4 bases and J shed 8 bases, with 20 bases lying between them. Here the CDR3 reads CATSKEVGPAGGYTF. Written as DNA, the CDR3 is TGTGCCACCAGCAAAGAGGTCGGTCCCGCGGGAGGCTACACCTTC.

The chain employs TRBV5-1 and TRBJ2-2, with D tentatively TRBD1 or TRBD2 (5 bases each). Germline V gene lookup returns CDR1 SGHRS and CDR2 YFSETQ. The V end lost 0 bases, the J end lost 5 bases, and 14 bases lay between the germline ends. The CDR3 has 16 residues. CDR3 nucleotide sequence: TGCGCCAGCAGCTTGGTTGGGGGTCTCTGGACCGGGGAGCTGTTTTTT. It yields the protein CASSLVGGLWTGELFF.

This clonotype has only a few counts. The chain uses TRBV30 and TRBJ2-1; TRBD2 aligns across 11 bases. With 0 bases clipped from V and 6 bases from J, the junction kept 7 bases outside the gene matches. The germline CDR1 and CDR2 sequences are GTSNPN and SVGIG (reference sequence). The CDR3 runs 16 residues. CDR3 amino acids: CAWSVLAGENFNEQFF. The CDR3 DNA reads TGTGCCTGGAGTGTACTAGCGGGGGAAAACTTCAATGAGCAGTTCTTC. Variable domain in full (rest from reference TRBV30 and TRBJ2-1): SQTIHQWPATLVQPVGSPLSLECTVEGTSNPNLYWYRQAAGRGLQLLFYSVGIGQISSEVPQNLSASRPQDRQFILSSKKLLLSDSGFYLCAWSVLAGENFNEQFFGPGTRLTVL.

This clonotype showed up many times. This chain connects TRBV10-3 to TRBJ1-5, with TRBD1 matching over 10 bases. There are 16 residues in the CDR3. V shed 2 bases, J shed 6 bases, and the junction held 7 bases outside the gene matches. Germline values: CDR1 ENHRY, CDR2 SYGVKD. In DNA form, the CDR3 reads TGTGCCATCAGTGAGCGGGACAGGGGTTCTGGTCAGCCCCAGCATTTT. Translating it yields CAISERDRGSGQPQHF.

This chain connects TRBV20-1 to TRBJ1-1; D gene unclear. The CDR3 spans 16 residues. The germline V gene has CDR1 DFQATT and CDR2 SNEGSKA (reference sequence). Trimming shortened V by 6 bases and J by 7 bases, and 27 bases separated the two germline ends. The CDR3 loop reads CSAPGPHLALFSEAFF. The CDR3 region has the DNA TGCAGTGCGCCCGGGCCTCACTTGGCTCTTTTTAGTGAAGCTTTCTTT.